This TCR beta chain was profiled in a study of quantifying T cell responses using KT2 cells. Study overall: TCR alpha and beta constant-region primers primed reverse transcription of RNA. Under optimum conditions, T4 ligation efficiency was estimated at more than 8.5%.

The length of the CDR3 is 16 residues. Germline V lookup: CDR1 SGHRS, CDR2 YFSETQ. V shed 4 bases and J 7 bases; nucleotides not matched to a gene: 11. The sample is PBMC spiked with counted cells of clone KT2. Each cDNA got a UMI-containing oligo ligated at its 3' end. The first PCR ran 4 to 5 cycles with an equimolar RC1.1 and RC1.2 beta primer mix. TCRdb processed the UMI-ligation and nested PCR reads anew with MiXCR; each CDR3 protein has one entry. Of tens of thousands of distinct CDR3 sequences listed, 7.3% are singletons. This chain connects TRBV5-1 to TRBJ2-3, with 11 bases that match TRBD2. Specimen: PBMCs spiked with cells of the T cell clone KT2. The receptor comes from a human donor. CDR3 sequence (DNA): TGCGCCAGCAGCCCCCCTCCTAGCGGGGGGCCCCATACGCAGTATTTT. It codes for CASSPPPSGGPHTQYF.